Following are 11 T cell receptor beta chains from one sample sequenced in a study of cytomegalovirus exposure and HLA in healthy donors. The PCR had 60 Vbeta and 13 Jbeta primers. TCRdb's copy holds only in-frame clones and misses some; the assay was immunoSEQ multiplex PCR. The sample has more than 85,000 clones, about three fifths seen once. Sequencing was performed on PBMCs. Every receptor here comes from a human donor in good health.

The chain employs TRBV19 and TRBJ2-7; TRBD2 is a possible D gene (6 bases). Germline CDR1 reads LNHDA; CDR2 reads SQIVND (reference sequence). The CDR3 consists of 15 residues. V was clipped by 1 base and J by 5 bases, with 15 bases between them. The chain's CDR3 is CASSIGTGVFDEQYF. Written as DNA, the CDR3 is TGTGCCAGTAGTATAGGAACGGGAGTATTCGACGAGCAGTACTTC.

The chain combines TRBV5-1 with TRBJ2-4; 7 bases line up with TRBD1. The CDR3 totals 16 residues. J lost 0 bases, V lost 1 base, and 4 bases had no gene match. Looked up from germline, CDR1 is SGHRS and CDR2 is YFSETQ. The DNA for the CDR3 is TGCGCCAGCAGCTTGTCGGGACAGATAGCCAAAAACATTCAGTACTTC. Translated, it gives CASSLSGQIAKNIQYF.

This clone has more than one count but fewer than ten. This chain uses TRBV19 with TRBJ2-1, with 11 bases matching TRBD1. In germline, CDR1 is LNHDA, CDR2 SQIVND (reference sequence). V dropped 5 bases and J dropped 8; count of bases not matched to a gene: 5. The CDR3 runs to 14 residues. In nucleotides, the CDR3 is TGTGCCAGTAGTTGGGACAGGGGGATCGATGAGCAGTTCTTC. This codes for CASSWDRGIDEQFF.

The rearrangement uses TRBV5-6 and TRBJ2-7; D not resolved. The germline CDR1 and CDR2 sequences are SGHDT and YYEEEE. V lost 3 bases to trimming and J lost 4 bases, with 11 bases between them. The CDR3 totals 13 residues. CDR3: CASSSHGSYEQYF. The CDR3 nucleotides read TGTGCCAGCAGCTCGCACGGTTCTTACGAGCAGTACTTC. Drawing the rest from reference TRBV5-6 and TRBJ2-7, the complete variable domain is DAGVTQSPTHLIKTRGQQVTLRCSPKSGHDTVSWYQQALGQGPQFIFQYYEEEERQRGNFPDRFSGHQFPNYSSELNVNALLLGDSALYLCASSSHGSYEQYFGPGTRLTVT.

This chain joins TRBV7-6 and TRBJ1-1; no reliable D call. This CDR3 has 12 amino acids. Trimming took off 4 bases at V and 6 bases at J, with 9 bases between the two ends. The germline CDR1 and CDR2 sequences are SGHVS and FNYEAQ. The CDR3 DNA is TGTGCCAGCAGCTCCGCGGCCTCTGAAGCTTTCTTT. Protein: CASSSAASEAFF. Together with reference TRBV7-6 and TRBJ1-1, the CDR3 gives the full variable domain: GAGVSQSPRYKVTKRGQDVALRCDPISGHVSLYWYRQALGQGPEFLTYFNYEAQQDKSGLPNDRFSAERPEGSISTLTIQRTEQRDSAMYRCASSSAASEAFFGQGTRLTVV.

The V gene is TRBV9, the J gene TRBJ1-1; no reliable D call. The CDR3 consists of 15 residues. Germline V gene lookup returns CDR1 SGDLS and CDR2 YYNGEE. V lost 0 bases to trimming and J lost 5 bases, with 14 bases between them. The chain's CDR3 is CASSVGWGRETEAFF. CDR3 bases: TGTGCCAGCAGCGTAGGGTGGGGTCGGGAGACTGAAGCTTTCTTT.

This chain links TRBV7-2 with TRBJ1-4; 9 bases map to TRBD1. Germline CDR1 SGHTA, CDR2 FQGNSA. The CDR3 contains 16 residues. V lost 1 base, J lost 8 bases, and 8 bases stayed unmatched. The CDR3 spells CASSLGGQGSNEKLFF. The CDR3 region has the DNA TGTGCCAGCAGCTTAGGGGGACAGGGATCCAACGAAAAACTGTTTTTT.

The V and J genes are TRBV7-8 and TRBJ2-5; D may be TRBD1 (6 bases). The CDR3 totals 13 residues. Per germline, CDR1 SGHVS and CDR2 FQNEAQ. The V and J ends lost 5 bases and 4 bases respectively, with 11 bases between them. The CDR3 DNA reads as TGTGCCAGCAGCCTCCAGGGGATAGAGACCCAGTACTTC. Translation gives CASSLQGIETQYF.

CDR3 in amino acids: CASSAGRVVGEQYF. CDR3 nucleotide sequence: TGTGCCAGCAGCGCCGGGAGGGTGGTTGGCGAGCAGTACTTC. The gene calls are TRBV11-1 and TRBJ2-7; 8 bases map to TRBD2. With V trimmed by 5 bases and J by 6 bases, 9 bases remained unmatched. The length of the CDR3 is 14 residues. Germline CDR1 and CDR2: SGHAT and FQDESV (reference sequence).

This clone has only a few counts. The genes are TRBV13 and TRBJ1-4, with 10 bases matching TRBD1. The CDR3 extends over 18 amino acids. Germline V gene sequence: CDR1 PRHDT, CDR2 FYEKMQ (reference sequence). J was trimmed by 0 bases and V by 4 bases; bases with no gene match: 8. CDR3 loop: CASSSRDRGTATNEKLFF. The CDR3 nucleotides read TGTGCCAGCAGCTCCCGGGACAGGGGTACTGCAACTAATGAAAAACTGTTTTTT. The full variable domain, in which reference TRBV13 and TRBJ1-4 provide the parts outside the CDR3, is AAGVIQSPRHLIKEKRETATLKCYPIPRHDTVYWYQQGPGQDPQFLISFYEKMQSDKGSIPDRFSAQQFSDYHSELNMSSLELGDSALYFCASSSRDRGTATNEKLFFGSGTQLSVL.

The sample holds a few counts of this clone. This sequence joins TRBV5-6 and TRBJ2-1; possibly TRBD1 for D (6 bases). V dropped 2 bases and J dropped 5 bases, with 11 bases sitting between them. CDR1 is SGHDT and CDR2 is YYEEEE in the germline V gene. There are 14 residues in the CDR3. DNA for the CDR3: TGTGCCAGCAGCTTCTCAGGGGCGGACAATGAGCAGTTCTTC. This gives the protein CASSFSGADNEQFF.